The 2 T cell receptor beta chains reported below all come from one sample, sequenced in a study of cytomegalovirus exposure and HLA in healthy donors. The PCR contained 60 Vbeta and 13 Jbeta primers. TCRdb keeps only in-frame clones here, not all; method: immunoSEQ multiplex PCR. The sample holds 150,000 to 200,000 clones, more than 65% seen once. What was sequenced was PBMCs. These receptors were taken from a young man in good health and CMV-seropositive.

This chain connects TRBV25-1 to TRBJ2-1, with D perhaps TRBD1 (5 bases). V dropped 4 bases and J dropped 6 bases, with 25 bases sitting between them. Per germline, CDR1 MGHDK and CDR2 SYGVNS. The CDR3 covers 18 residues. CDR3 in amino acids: CASSGRPSQDRLGNEQFF. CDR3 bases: TGTGCCAGCAGTGGTCGCCCCTCACAGGACCGCCTTGGCAATGAGCAGTTCTTC.

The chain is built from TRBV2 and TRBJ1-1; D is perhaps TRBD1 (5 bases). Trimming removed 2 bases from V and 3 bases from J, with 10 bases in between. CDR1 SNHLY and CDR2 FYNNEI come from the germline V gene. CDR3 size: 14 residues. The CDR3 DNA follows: TGTGCCAGCAGTGAAAACCCGGGGGACACTGAAGCTTTCTTT. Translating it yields CASSENPGDTEAFF. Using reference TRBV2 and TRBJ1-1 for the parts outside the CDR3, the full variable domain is EPEVTQTPSHQVTQMGQEVILRCVPISNHLYFYWYRQILGQKVEFLVSFYNNEISEKSEIFDDQFSVERPDGSNFTLKIRSTKLEDSAMYFCASSENPGDTEAFFGQGTRLTVV.